The rows below give T cell receptor beta chains drawn from one sample of a study of graft-versus-host responses after intestinal transplantation. The protocol was immunoSEQ multiplex PCR, while the TCRdb copy is restricted to in-frame clones and leaves out a portion. The sample lists some 18,000 clones, approximately 70% occurring once. Specimen: ileum tissue, collected roughly 3 weeks after intestinal transplant. Every receptor here comes from a human patient who received an intestinal transplant, so some T cells may come from the graft donor. Each CDR3 is given with its conserved first and last residue. The order of the fields is J gene, D gene, clone size, V gene, CDR3 DNA, CDR3 protein. D genes are given only for firm matches. Size is stated for part of the rows, as once, few or many counts, or as a class when the clone is expanded.

J gene: TRBJ2-7
D gene: TRBD1
clone size: -
V gene: TRBV18
CDR3 DNA: TGTGCCAGCTCACCACTCCGGGGTTTAGGGACAGGGGTCTACGAGCAGTACTTC
CDR3 protein: CASSPLRGLGTGVYEQYF

J gene: TRBJ1-1
D gene: TRBD1
clone size: few
V gene: TRBV10-3
CDR3 DNA: TGTGCCACAAGAATGACAGGGGGAAATGAAGCTTTCTTT
CDR3 protein: CATRMTGGNEAFF

J gene: TRBJ1-5
D gene: -
clone size: -
V gene: TRBV15
CDR3 DNA: TGTGCCACCAGCAGAGTAGGGGTTGACGATCAGCCCCAGCATTTT
CDR3 protein: CATSRVGVDDQPQHF

J gene: TRBJ1-4
D gene: TRBD1
clone size: -
V gene: TRBV4-1
CDR3 DNA: TGCGCCAGCAGCCAAGTCTCGACAGGGACCGAAAAACTGTTTTTT
CDR3 protein: CASSQVSTGTEKLFF

J gene: TRBJ2-7
D gene: TRBD2
clone size: -
V gene: TRBV13
CDR3 DNA: TGTGCCAGCAATTCCCGGGACTATGGCTCCTACGAGCAGTACTTC
CDR3 protein: CASNSRDYGSYEQYF

J gene: TRBJ2-7
D gene: TRBD1
clone size: -
V gene: TRBV4-1
CDR3 DNA: TGCGCCAGCAGCATACTGGACAGGGATGGGGCCGAGCAGTACTTC
CDR3 protein: CASSILDRDGAEQYF

J gene: TRBJ1-1
D gene: TRBD1
clone size: -
V gene: TRBV7-2
CDR3 DNA: TGTGCCAGCAGTCTAAACCCCCTACAGGGGAGAAGGTCTGAAGCTTTCTTT
CDR3 protein: CASSLNPLQGRRSEAFF

J gene: TRBJ1-3
D gene: -
clone size: -
V gene: TRBV4-3
CDR3 DNA: TGCGCCAGCAGCCAAGGCCTTGAGGCCATCGGAAACACCATATATTTT
CDR3 protein: CASSQGLEAIGNTIYF

J gene: TRBJ2-1
D gene: TRBD1
clone size: -
V gene: TRBV5-1
CDR3 DNA: TGCGCCAGCAGCTTGACGGGACAGGACTCCTACAATGAGCAGTTCTTC
CDR3 protein: CASSLTGQDSYNEQFF

J gene: TRBJ2-7
D gene: TRBD2
clone size: -
V gene: TRBV18
CDR3 DNA: TGTGCCAGCTCACCACGCCCTAGCGGGGGGCAATACGAGCAGTACTTC
CDR3 protein: CASSPRPSGGQYEQYF

J gene: TRBJ2-1
D gene: -
clone size: -
V gene: TRBV6-1
CDR3 DNA: TGTGCCAGCAGTGAAGGGACAGCATACAATGAGCAGTTCTTC
CDR3 protein: CASSEGTAYNEQFF

J gene: TRBJ1-2
D gene: -
clone size: -
V gene: TRBV27
CDR3 DNA: TGTGCCAGCAGTCCGGGAGGTCTCGGCTATGGCTACACCTTC
CDR3 protein: CASSPGGLGYGYTF

J gene: TRBJ2-6
D gene: TRBD1
clone size: -
V gene: TRBV30
CDR3 DNA: TGTGCCTGGGAGACGACAGGGGCTGGGGCCAACGTCCTGACTTTC
CDR3 protein: CAWETTGAGANVLTF

J gene: TRBJ1-2
D gene: -
clone size: -
V gene: TRBV7-9
CDR3 DNA: TGTGCCAGCAGCTCCTCCTATGGCAGGGCCACTAACTATGGCTACACCTTC
CDR3 protein: CASSSSYGRATNYGYTF

J gene: TRBJ2-1
D gene: -
clone size: -
V gene: TRBV2
CDR3 DNA: TGTGCCAGCAGTGAAACTGGCTACAATGAGCAGTTCTTC
CDR3 protein: CASSETGYNEQFF

J gene: TRBJ2-7
D gene: TRBD2
clone size: -
V gene: TRBV4-3
CDR3 DNA: TGCGCCAGCAGCCAAGCGTGGTTGGTAGCGGGGGAGCAGTACTTC
CDR3 protein: CASSQAWLVAGEQYF

J gene: TRBJ1-3
D gene: -
clone size: few
V gene: TRBV19
CDR3 DNA: TGTGCCAGTAGTCCCCCTTGGAGAGGGAGCGTCTCTGGAAACACCATATATTTT
CDR3 protein: CASSPPWRGSVSGNTIYF

J gene: TRBJ2-1
D gene: -
clone size: -
V gene: TRBV30
CDR3 DNA: TGTGCCTGGAGTGTAACCAGGGAGGCGTACAATGAGCAGTTCTTC
CDR3 protein: CAWSVTREAYNEQFF

J gene: TRBJ2-7
D gene: TRBD1
clone size: -
V gene: TRBV6-1
CDR3 DNA: TGTGCCAGCAGTGATTCCCGGGACAGGGGATCCTACGAGCAGTACTTC
CDR3 protein: CASSDSRDRGSYEQYF

J gene: TRBJ1-5
D gene: -
clone size: once
V gene: TRBV27
CDR3 DNA: TGTGCCAGCAGTCCCACGGGAGGGGGTCTGCCCCAGCATTTT
CDR3 protein: CASSPTGGGLPQHF

J gene: TRBJ1-2
D gene: -
clone size: -
V gene: TRBV27
CDR3 DNA: TGTGCCAGCACCAAAAACAGGCTCTATGGCTACACCTTC
CDR3 protein: CASTKNRLYGYTF

J gene: TRBJ1-3
D gene: -
clone size: -
V gene: TRBV4-2
CDR3 DNA: TGTGCCAGCAGCCAAGTCTTGGGGGCAACTGGAAACACCATATATTTT
CDR3 protein: CASSQVLGATGNTIYF

J gene: TRBJ2-1
D gene: TRBD2
clone size: -
V gene: TRBV5-1
CDR3 DNA: TGCGCCAGCAGCCCCGGATGGCGGGAGGTCAATGAGCAGTTCTTC
CDR3 protein: CASSPGWREVNEQFF

J gene: TRBJ2-1
D gene: -
clone size: -
V gene: TRBV9
CDR3 DNA: TGTGCCAGCAGCGTAGCAGGGTACAATGAGCAGTTCTTC
CDR3 protein: CASSVAGYNEQFF

J gene: TRBJ1-2
D gene: -
clone size: -
V gene: TRBV7-9
CDR3 DNA: TGTGCCAGCGGTCGGGGTGGCTATGGCTACACCTTC
CDR3 protein: CASGRGGYGYTF

J gene: TRBJ1-2
D gene: TRBD1
clone size: -
V gene: TRBV9
CDR3 DNA: TGTGCCAGCAGCGCAGTGACCACAGGGGGCTATGGCTACACCTTC
CDR3 protein: CASSAVTTGGYGYTF

J gene: TRBJ2-3
D gene: -
clone size: -
V gene: TRBV30
CDR3 DNA: TGTGCCTGGAGTGTATGGAAGGAGTGCACAGATACGCAGTATTTT
CDR3 protein: CAWSVWKECTDTQYF

J gene: TRBJ2-7
D gene: TRBD1
clone size: -
V gene: TRBV19
CDR3 DNA: TGTGCCAGTTACACACCCCGAGAAGGACAGGGCTACGAGCAGTACTTC
CDR3 protein: CASYTPREGQGYEQYF

J gene: TRBJ2-3
D gene: -
clone size: -
V gene: TRBV9
CDR3 DNA: TGTGCCAGCAGCCTTCGCGGCCTCTGGGATACGCAGTATTTT
CDR3 protein: CASSLRGLWDTQYF

J gene: TRBJ1-1
D gene: -
clone size: few
V gene: TRBV5-5
CDR3 DNA: TGTGCCAGCAGCGTCGGGAACAGGGATGTGAACACTGAAGCTTTCTTT
CDR3 protein: CASSVGNRDVNTEAFF

J gene: TRBJ2-1
D gene: TRBD2
clone size: -
V gene: TRBV9
CDR3 DNA: TGTGCCAGCAGCGCCCGCGGGGGGGCGCGTTGGGATGAGCAGTTCTTC
CDR3 protein: CASSARGGARWDEQFF

J gene: TRBJ2-7
D gene: -
clone size: -
V gene: TRBV6-5
CDR3 DNA: TGTGCCAGCAGTTTGACAGATTATTCCTACGAGCAGTACTTC
CDR3 protein: CASSLTDYSYEQYF

J gene: TRBJ2-7
D gene: TRBD1
clone size: few
V gene: TRBV2
CDR3 DNA: TGTGCCAGCAGTGGGACAGGGGTCTACGAGCAGTACTTC
CDR3 protein: CASSGTGVYEQYF

J gene: TRBJ2-7
D gene: -
clone size: -
V gene: TRBV4-2
CDR3 DNA: TGTGCCAGCAGCCAAGAAGCGGGCTTCACCTACGAGCAGTACTTC
CDR3 protein: CASSQEAGFTYEQYF

J gene: TRBJ1-1
D gene: -
clone size: few
V gene: TRBV6-1
CDR3 DNA: TGTGCCAGCAGTGACCCGAGGGTGAACACTGAAGCTTTCTTT
CDR3 protein: CASSDPRVNTEAFF

J gene: TRBJ1-2
D gene: TRBD1
clone size: -
V gene: TRBV4-1
CDR3 DNA: TGCGCCAGCAGCCAACGAATCGGGGACAGGGGACGGGGCTACACCTTC
CDR3 protein: CASSQRIGDRGRGYTF

J gene: TRBJ2-1
D gene: -
clone size: -
V gene: TRBV29-1
CDR3 DNA: TGCAGCGTTGCCTGGGGCTGGAACAATGAGCAGTTCTTC
CDR3 protein: CSVAWGWNNEQFF

J gene: TRBJ2-7
D gene: TRBD1
clone size: -
V gene: TRBV29-1
CDR3 DNA: TGCAGCGTCGAAAAAAGAAAAACAGGGGGGAGAATCTACGAGCAGTACTTC
CDR3 protein: CSVEKRKTGGRIYEQYF

J gene: TRBJ2-7
D gene: TRBD1
clone size: -
V gene: TRBV27
CDR3 DNA: TGTGCCAGCGGGACAGGACCCTCCTACGAGCAGTACTTC
CDR3 protein: CASGTGPSYEQYF

J gene: TRBJ2-1
D gene: TRBD1
clone size: -
V gene: TRBV10-1
CDR3 DNA: TGCGCCAGCAGTGACCGGGACAGGGGGCGAAATGAACAGTTCTTC
CDR3 protein: CASSDRDRGRNEQFF

J gene: TRBJ2-2
D gene: -
clone size: -
V gene: TRBV5-1
CDR3 DNA: TGCGCCAGCAGCTTGGGCGGCTTGCCCACCGGGGAGCTGTTTTTT
CDR3 protein: CASSLGGLPTGELFF

J gene: TRBJ1-1
D gene: TRBD1
clone size: -
V gene: TRBV6-1
CDR3 DNA: TGTGCCAGCAGTGACCCGACAGGGTATGTGTCCCTGAACACTGAAGCTTTCTTT
CDR3 protein: CASSDPTGYVSLNTEAFF

J gene: TRBJ1-6
D gene: -
clone size: few
V gene: TRBV5-1
CDR3 DNA: TGCGCCAGCACGGCAGGGTCCTATAATTCACCCCTCCACTTT
CDR3 protein: CASTAGSYNSPLHF

J gene: TRBJ2-7
D gene: TRBD1
clone size: few
V gene: TRBV5-8
CDR3 DNA: TGTGCCAGCAGCTTACGACAGGGTTGGTACTTC
CDR3 protein: CASSLRQGWYF

J gene: TRBJ2-2
D gene: -
clone size: once
V gene: TRBV5-8
CDR3 DNA: TGTGCCAGCAGCTTCCCCGTCGCGAACACCGGGGAGCTGTTTTTT
CDR3 protein: CASSFPVANTGELFF

J gene: TRBJ2-4
D gene: -
clone size: few
V gene: TRBV10-2
CDR3 DNA: TGCGCCAGCAGTGAATGGCTTATTCTTTTTGGGCTAGCCAAAAACATTCAGTACTTC
CDR3 protein: CASSEWLILFGLAKNIQYF

J gene: TRBJ2-3
D gene: -
clone size: -
V gene: TRBV5-1
CDR3 DNA: TGCGCCAGCAGCCGGGACTGGCCCCATACAGATACGCAGTATTTT
CDR3 protein: CASSRDWPHTDTQYF

J gene: TRBJ1-2
D gene: -
clone size: -
V gene: TRBV9
CDR3 DNA: TGTGCCAGCAGCCCGCCGGGCTATGGCTACACCTTC
CDR3 protein: CASSPPGYGYTF

J gene: TRBJ2-5
D gene: -
clone size: few
V gene: TRBV5-1
CDR3 DNA: TGCGCCAGCAGCTTGGGCTACCCCCAAGAGACCCAGTACTTC
CDR3 protein: CASSLGYPQETQYF

J gene: TRBJ2-3
D gene: TRBD2
clone size: -
V gene: TRBV5-1
CDR3 DNA: TGCGCCAGCAGCTGGGGAACTAGCGGGCCTACAGATACGCAGTATTTT
CDR3 protein: CASSWGTSGPTDTQYF

J gene: TRBJ1-6
D gene: TRBD1
clone size: -
V gene: TRBV4-1
CDR3 DNA: TGCGCCAGCAGCCAAGGGAACAGGGGGTCCTATAATTCACCCCTCCACTTT
CDR3 protein: CASSQGNRGSYNSPLHF

J gene: TRBJ2-7
D gene: -
clone size: -
V gene: TRBV19
CDR3 DNA: TGTGCCAGTAGTATAGTGCCGGCGGGCCTTGACGAGCAGTACTTC
CDR3 protein: CASSIVPAGLDEQYF

J gene: TRBJ2-4
D gene: -
clone size: -
V gene: TRBV6-1
CDR3 DNA: TGTGCCAGCACCAAGGACAGCGGAGCCAAAAACATTCAGTACTTC
CDR3 protein: CASTKDSGAKNIQYF

J gene: TRBJ2-2
D gene: TRBD1
clone size: -
V gene: TRBV7-3
CDR3 DNA: TGTGCCAGCAGGCGGACAGGGGACACCGGGGAGCTGTTTTTT
CDR3 protein: CASRRTGDTGELFF

J gene: TRBJ2-7
D gene: TRBD1
clone size: -
V gene: TRBV6-5
CDR3 DNA: TGTGCCAGCAGTTACCGCGACAGGGGACCTCCCTACGAGCAGTACTTC
CDR3 protein: CASSYRDRGPPYEQYF

J gene: TRBJ2-1
D gene: TRBD2
clone size: -
V gene: TRBV6-1
CDR3 DNA: TGTGCCAGCAGTGAAGCAGGGAGACTAGCGCCCTACAATGAGCAGTTCTTC
CDR3 protein: CASSEAGRLAPYNEQFF

J gene: TRBJ1-2
D gene: TRBD1
clone size: -
V gene: TRBV28
CDR3 DNA: TGTGCCAGTACCGGGACAGGGGGAAACTATGGCTACACCTTC
CDR3 protein: CASTGTGGNYGYTF

J gene: TRBJ1-5
D gene: TRBD1
clone size: -
V gene: TRBV7-2
CDR3 DNA: TGTGCCAGCAGCCCCGACAGGGGGGTCGATCAGCCCCAGCATTTT
CDR3 protein: CASSPDRGVDQPQHF

J gene: TRBJ2-7
D gene: -
clone size: -
V gene: TRBV5-6
CDR3 DNA: TGTGCCAGCAGCTTGGGGGGCAGACCGGCCTACGAGCAGTACTTC
CDR3 protein: CASSLGGRPAYEQYF

J gene: TRBJ2-7
D gene: -
clone size: -
V gene: TRBV5-6
CDR3 DNA: TGTGCCAGCAGCTTGATCAACGAGCAGTACTTC
CDR3 protein: CASSLINEQYF